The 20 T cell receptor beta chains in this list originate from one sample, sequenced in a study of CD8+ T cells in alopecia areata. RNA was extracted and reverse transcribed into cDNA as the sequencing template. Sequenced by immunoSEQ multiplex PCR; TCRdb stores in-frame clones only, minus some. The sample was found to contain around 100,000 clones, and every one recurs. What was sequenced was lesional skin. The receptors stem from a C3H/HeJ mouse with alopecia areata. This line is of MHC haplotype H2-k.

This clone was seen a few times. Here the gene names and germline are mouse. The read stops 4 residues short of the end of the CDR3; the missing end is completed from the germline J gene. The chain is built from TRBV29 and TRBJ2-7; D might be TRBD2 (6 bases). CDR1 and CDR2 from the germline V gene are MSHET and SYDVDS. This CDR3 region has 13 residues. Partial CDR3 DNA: TGTGCTAGCAGTTTGGGACTCCCTTAT. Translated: CASSLGLPY. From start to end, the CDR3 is CASSLGLPYEQYF.

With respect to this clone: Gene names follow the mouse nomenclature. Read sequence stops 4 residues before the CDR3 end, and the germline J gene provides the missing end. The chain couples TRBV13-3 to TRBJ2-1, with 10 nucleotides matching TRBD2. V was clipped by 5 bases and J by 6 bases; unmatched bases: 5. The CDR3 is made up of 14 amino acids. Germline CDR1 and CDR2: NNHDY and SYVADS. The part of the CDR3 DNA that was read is TGTGCCAGCAGCTGGGGGGGCGCTGGTGCT. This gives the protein CASSWGGAGA. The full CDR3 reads CASSWGGAGAEQFF.

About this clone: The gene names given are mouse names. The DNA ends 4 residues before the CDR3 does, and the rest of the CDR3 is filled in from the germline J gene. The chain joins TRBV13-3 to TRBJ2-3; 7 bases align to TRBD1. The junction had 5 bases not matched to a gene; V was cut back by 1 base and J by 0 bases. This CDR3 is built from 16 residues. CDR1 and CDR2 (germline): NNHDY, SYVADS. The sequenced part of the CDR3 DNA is TGTGCCAGCAGTGATAATACAGGGGCTAGTGCAGAA. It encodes CASSDNTGASAE. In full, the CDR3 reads CASSDNTGASAETLYF.

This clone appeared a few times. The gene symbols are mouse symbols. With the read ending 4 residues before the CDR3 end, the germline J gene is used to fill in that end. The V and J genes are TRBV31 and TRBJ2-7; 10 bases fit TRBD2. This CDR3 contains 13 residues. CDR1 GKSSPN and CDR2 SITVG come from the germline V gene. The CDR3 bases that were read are TGTGCCTGGAGCCCGACTGGGGGGTAT. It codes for CAWSPTGGY. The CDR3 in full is CAWSPTGGYEQYF.

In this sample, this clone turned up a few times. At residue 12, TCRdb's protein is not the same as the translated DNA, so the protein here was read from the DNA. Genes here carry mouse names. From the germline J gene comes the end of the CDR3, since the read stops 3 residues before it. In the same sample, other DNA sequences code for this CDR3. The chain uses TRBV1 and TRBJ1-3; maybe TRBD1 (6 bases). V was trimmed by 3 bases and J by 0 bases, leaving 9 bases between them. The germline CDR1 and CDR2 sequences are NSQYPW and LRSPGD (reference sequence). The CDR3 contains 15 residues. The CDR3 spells CTCSASTGSGNTLYF. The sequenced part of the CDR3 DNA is TGCACCTGCAGTGCCTCGACAGGTTCTGGAAATACG.

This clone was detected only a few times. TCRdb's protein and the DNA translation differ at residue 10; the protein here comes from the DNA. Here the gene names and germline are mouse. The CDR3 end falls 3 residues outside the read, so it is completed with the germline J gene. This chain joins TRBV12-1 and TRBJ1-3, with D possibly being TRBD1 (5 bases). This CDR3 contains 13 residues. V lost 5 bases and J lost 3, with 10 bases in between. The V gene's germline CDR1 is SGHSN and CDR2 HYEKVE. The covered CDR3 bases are TGTGCCAGCTGCGCGGGGGGTGGAAATACG. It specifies CASCAGGGNT. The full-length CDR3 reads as CASCAGGGNTLYF.

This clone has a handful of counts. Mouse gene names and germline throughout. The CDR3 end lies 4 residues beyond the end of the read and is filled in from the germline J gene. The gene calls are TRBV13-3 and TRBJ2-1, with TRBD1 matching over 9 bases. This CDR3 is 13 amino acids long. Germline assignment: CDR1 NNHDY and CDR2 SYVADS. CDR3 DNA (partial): TGTGCCAGTAAGGGGGACAGGGAGGCT. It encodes CASKGDREA. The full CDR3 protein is CASKGDREAEQFF.

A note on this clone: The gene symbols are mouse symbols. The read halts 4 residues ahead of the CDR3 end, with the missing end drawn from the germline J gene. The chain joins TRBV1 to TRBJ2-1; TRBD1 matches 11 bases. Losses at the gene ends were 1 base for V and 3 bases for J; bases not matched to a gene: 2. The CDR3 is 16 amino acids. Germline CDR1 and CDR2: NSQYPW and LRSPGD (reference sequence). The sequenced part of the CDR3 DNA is TGCACCTGCAGTGCAGTAGGGACAGGGGGCTATGCT. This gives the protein CTCSAVGTGGYA. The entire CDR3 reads CTCSAVGTGGYAEQFF.

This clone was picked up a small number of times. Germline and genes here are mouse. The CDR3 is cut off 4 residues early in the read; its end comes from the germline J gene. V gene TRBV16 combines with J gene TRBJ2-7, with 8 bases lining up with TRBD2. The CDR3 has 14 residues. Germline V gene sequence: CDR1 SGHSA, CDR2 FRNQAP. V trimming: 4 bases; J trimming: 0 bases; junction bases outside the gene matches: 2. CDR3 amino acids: CASSSTGDSYEQYF. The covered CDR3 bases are TGTGCAAGCAGCTCGACTGGGGACTCCTAT.

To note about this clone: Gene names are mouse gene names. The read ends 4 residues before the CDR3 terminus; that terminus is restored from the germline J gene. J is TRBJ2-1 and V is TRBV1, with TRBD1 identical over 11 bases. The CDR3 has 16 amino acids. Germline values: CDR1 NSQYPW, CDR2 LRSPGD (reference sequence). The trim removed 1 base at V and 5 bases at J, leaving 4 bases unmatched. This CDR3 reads CTCSAASDRGHAEQFF. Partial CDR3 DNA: TGCACCTGCAGTGCAGCCTCGGACAGGGGGCATGCT.

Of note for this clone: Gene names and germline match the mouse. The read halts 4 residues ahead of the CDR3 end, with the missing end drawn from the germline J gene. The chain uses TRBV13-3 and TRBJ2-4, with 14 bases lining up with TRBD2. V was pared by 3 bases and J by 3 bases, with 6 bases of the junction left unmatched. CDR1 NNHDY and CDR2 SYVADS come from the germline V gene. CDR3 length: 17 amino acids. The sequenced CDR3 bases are TGTGCCAGCAGTGGTCCGGGACTGGGGGGGCGGCAAAAC. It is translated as CASSGPGLGGRQN. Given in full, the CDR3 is CASSGPGLGGRQNTLYF.

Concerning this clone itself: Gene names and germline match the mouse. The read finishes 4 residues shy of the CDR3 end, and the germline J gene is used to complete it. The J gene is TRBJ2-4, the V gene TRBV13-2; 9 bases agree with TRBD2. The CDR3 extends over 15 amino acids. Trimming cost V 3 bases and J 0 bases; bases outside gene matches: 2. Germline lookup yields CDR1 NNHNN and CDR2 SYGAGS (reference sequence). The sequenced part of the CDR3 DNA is TGTGCCAGCGGTGGGGGACTGGGTAGTCAAAAC. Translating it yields CASGGGLGSQN. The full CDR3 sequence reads CASGGGLGSQNTLYF.

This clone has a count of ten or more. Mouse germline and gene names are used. The CDR3: CASSDLDRAAEQFF. CDR3 DNA, as far as it was read: TGTGCCAGCAGTGATTTGGACAGGGCAGCT. This rearrangement joins TRBV13-3 to TRBJ2-1, with 8 bases that match TRBD1. From the germline J gene comes the end of the CDR3, since the read stops 4 residues before it. The germline gives CDR1 NNHDY, CDR2 SYVADS. The CDR3 totals 14 residues.

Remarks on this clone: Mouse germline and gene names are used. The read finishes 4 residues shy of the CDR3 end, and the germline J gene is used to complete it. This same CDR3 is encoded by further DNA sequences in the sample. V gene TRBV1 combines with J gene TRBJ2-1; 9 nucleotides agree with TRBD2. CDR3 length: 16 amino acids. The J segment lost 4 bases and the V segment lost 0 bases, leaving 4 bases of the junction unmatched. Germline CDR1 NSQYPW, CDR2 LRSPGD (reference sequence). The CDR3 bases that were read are TGCACCTGCAGTGCAGAACTGGGGGGAAGTTATGCT. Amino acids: CTCSAELGGSYA. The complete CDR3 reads CTCSAELGGSYAEQFF.

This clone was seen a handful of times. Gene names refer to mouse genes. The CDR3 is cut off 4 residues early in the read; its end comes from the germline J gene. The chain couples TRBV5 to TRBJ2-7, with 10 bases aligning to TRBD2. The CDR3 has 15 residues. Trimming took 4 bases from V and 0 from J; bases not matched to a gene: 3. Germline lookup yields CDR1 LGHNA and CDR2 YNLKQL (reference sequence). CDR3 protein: CASSPHWGGSYEQYF. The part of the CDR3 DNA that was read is TGTGCCAGCAGCCCCCACTGGGGGGGCTCCTAT.

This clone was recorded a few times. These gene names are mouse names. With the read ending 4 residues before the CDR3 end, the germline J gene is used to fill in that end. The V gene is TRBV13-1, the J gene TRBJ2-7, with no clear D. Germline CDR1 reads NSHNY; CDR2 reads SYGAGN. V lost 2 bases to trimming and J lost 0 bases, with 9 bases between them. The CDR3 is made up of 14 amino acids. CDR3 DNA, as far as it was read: TGTGCCAGCAGTGAAGTACAACACTCCTAT. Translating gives CASSEVQHSY. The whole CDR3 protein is CASSEVQHSYEQYF.

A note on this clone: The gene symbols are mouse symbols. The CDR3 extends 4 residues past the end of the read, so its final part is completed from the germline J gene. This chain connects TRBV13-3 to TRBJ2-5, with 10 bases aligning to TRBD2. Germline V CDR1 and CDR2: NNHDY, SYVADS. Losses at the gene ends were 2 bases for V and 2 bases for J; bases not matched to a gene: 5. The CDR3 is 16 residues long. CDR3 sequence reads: CASSDWTGGSQDTQYF. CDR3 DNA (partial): TGTGCCAGCAGTGACTGGACTGGGGGTTCCCAAGAC.

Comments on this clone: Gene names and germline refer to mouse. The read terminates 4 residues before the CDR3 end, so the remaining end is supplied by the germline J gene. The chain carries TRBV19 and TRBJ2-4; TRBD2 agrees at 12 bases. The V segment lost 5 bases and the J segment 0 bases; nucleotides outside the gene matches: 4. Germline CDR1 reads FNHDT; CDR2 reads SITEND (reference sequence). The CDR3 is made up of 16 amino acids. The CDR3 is CASSPDWGGSQNTLYF. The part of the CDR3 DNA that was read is TGTGCCAGCAGCCCAGACTGGGGGGGCAGTCAAAAC.

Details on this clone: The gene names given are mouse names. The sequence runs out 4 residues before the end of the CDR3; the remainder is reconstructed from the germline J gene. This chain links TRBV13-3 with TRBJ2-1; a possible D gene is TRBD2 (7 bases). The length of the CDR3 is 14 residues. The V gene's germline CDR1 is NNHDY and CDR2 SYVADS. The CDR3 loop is CASSHRGARAEQFF. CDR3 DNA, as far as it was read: TGTGCCAGCAGCCATCGGGGGGCGAGGGCT.

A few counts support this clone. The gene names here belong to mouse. Partial CDR3 DNA: TGTGCCGGAGGGACAGCAAACACCGGG. The encoded protein is CAGGTANTG. The CDR3 in its entirety is CAGGTANTGQLYF. The chain couples TRBV13-3 to TRBJ2-2, with 7 positions matching TRBD1. The read is 4 residues too short to cover the CDR3 end, so that end is filled in from the germline J gene. Trimming cost V 10 bases and J 0 bases; bases outside gene matches: 3. Germline loops: CDR1 NNHDY, CDR2 SYVADS. This CDR3 region has 13 residues.